The text below deals with one TCR beta chain. No antigen is known for it. Qualities for individual bases were not recorded, and no much larger clone is one base off. V drops 1 base and J drops 5 bases, leaving 14 bases in between. The CDR3 numbers 15 residues from cysteine through phenylalanine. Here the CDR3 DNA is all that survives: 45 bases in frame from base 1. CDR1 LGHNA and CDR2 YSLEER are derived from the germline V gene. The sample belongs to a study of OX40 agonist ivuxolimab in advanced cancers. As for the study more broadly: Ivuxolimab was an agonistic, fully human IgG2 monoclonal antibody directed against OX40 (CD134), a costimulatory receptor. Prior anti-PD-1, anti-PD-L1 or anti-CTLA-4 therapy was permitted, and checkpoint inhibitors had been received by roughly two fifths of dose-escalation patients. Of the roughly 50 dose-escalation patients, hepatocellular carcinoma was present in roughly 19, melanoma in approximately 15, renal cell carcinoma in 9 and head and neck cancer in 9. Intravenous ivuxolimab was administered to patients every 2 weeks at six dose levels: 0.01, 0.1, 0.3, 1.5, 3 and 10 mg/kg. Peripheral TCRbeta sequencing was intended to test whether TCR sequence diversity was altered and clonal T-cell expansion was caused by ivuxolimab. A male proportion of 82.7% and a mean age of roughly 55 years, ranging from about 23 to 90, were recorded for the dose-escalation cohort. Partial responses occurred in three dose-escalation patients: two with cutaneous melanoma and one with hepatocellular carcinoma. The paper covers the monotherapy dose-escalation part of the phase I ivuxolimab trial, which included N ≈ 57 patients. The paper as a whole reports these results and caveats: Antigen specificity was not determined for the clonally expanded peripheral T cells. In partial responders in the 0.1-3.0 mg/kg groups, normalized peripheral clonal expansion was found to be among the lowest, especially among CD8+ T cells. On average, CD8+ T cells showed more expanded clones than CD4+ T cells after ivuxolimab. At doses of 0.1 to 3.0 mg/kg, clonal expansion of both CD4+ and CD8+ T cells in blood was seen between baseline and week 6. Low levels of normalized T-cell clonal expansion were also seen in some patients who did not respond.

Patients with a history of autoimmune disease or receiving systemic immunosuppression were excluded from the trial. Peripheral blood for TCR sequencing was collected from all dose cohorts at baseline, on cycle 4 day 1, and on cycle 7 day 1. The samples were taken from a phase I, first-in-human, multicenter, open-label dose-escalation trial of ivuxolimab. The trial enrolled adults with locally advanced or metastatic head and neck squamous cell, hepatocellular, melanoma or renal cell carcinoma. Before TCR sequencing, CD4+ T cells and CD8+ T cells were sorted from peripheral blood as separate populations. Genomic DNA was extracted from sorted cells for sequencing of the TCRbeta CDR3 region. The immunoSEQ Assay was used to sequence the TCRbeta CDR3 regions. Not all clones reach the TCRdb copy of this immuneACCESS table, which keeps in-frame sequences only. Checked studies attribute under half of the gap to unresolved V genes and leave the rest unexplained. Here the sample has 15,000 or so clones; roughly three quarters occur a single time. Of the sample, under 40% falls within the top ten clones.

Source: CD4+ or CD8+ T cells sorted from blood, taken in a trial of the OX40 agonist ivuxolimab. The chain is assembled from TRBV4-3 and TRBJ1-1, with the D gene not clear enough to name. This TCR was sampled from an adult with an advanced solid tumor such as melanoma, head and neck, liver or kidney cancer. The nucleotide sequence reads as follows: TGCGCCAGCAGCCAAGGACTGATCGTGGGTACTGAAGCTTTCTTT. Its coded protein is CASSQGLIVGTEAFF.